The 20 T cell receptor beta chains presented below share a single source sample, sequenced in a study of blood T cell repertoires in COVID-19. The method was immunoSEQ multiplex PCR; TCRdb's version includes in-frame clones alone and lacks a portion of them. Here the sample spans 250,000 to 300,000 clones, roughly 91% being singletons. Input material: PBMCs or T cells enriched from blood (not recorded which). The receptor source for this set is a woman aged 55-75 years in a cohort exposed to, infected with or recovered from COVID-19 (not recorded which).

The chain combines TRBV5-1 with TRBJ2-7, with a tentative D call TRBD2 (5 bases). The ends were cut back, 4 bases at V and 0 bases at J, with 11 bases in the middle. The CDR3 is 14 residues long. From germline, CDR1 is SGHRS and CDR2 YFSETQ. This CDR3 is CASSISASSYEQYF. The CDR3 nucleotides read TGCGCCAGCAGCATTAGCGCGAGCTCCTACGAGCAGTACTTC.

The chain recombines TRBV2 with TRBJ1-1; D uncertain. V gave up 7 bases and J gave up 1 base, with 13 bases separating them. This CDR3 region has 14 residues. Germline loops: CDR1 SNHLY, CDR2 FYNNEI. The CDR3: CASTRLMSNTEAFF. The CDR3 nucleotides are TGTGCCAGCACCCGTCTAATGTCGAACACTGAAGCTTTCTTT.

This chain joins TRBV3-1 (or the pseudogene TRBV3-2) and TRBJ2-3, with D possibly TRBD2 on 5 matching bases. The V gene lost 4 bases and the J gene lost 11 bases, with 19 bases spanning the gap. The CDR3 runs to 14 residues. Germline V gene data show CDR1 as LGHDT and CDR2 as YNNKEL (reference sequence). The CDR3 reads CASSPATSSLEQYF. Written as DNA, the CDR3 is TGTGCCAGCAGCCCCGCAACTAGTTCCCTTGAGCAGTATTTT.

The gene calls are TRBV7-9 and TRBJ2-7; TRBD2 aligns across 8 bases. The CDR3 is 16 amino acids. The V and J ends lost 3 bases and 4 bases, in that order; junction bases with no gene match: 11. CDR1 is SEHNR and CDR2 is FQNEAQ in the germline V gene (reference sequence). For the CDR3, the DNA is TGTGCCAGCAGCTTTCCAACGGGAGGGCTGGAGTACGAGCAGTACTTC. Its protein product is CASSFPTGGLEYEQYF. Complete variable domain (other parts from reference TRBV7-9 and TRBJ2-7): DTGVSQNPRHKITKRGQNVTFRCDPISEHNRLYWYRQTLGQGPEFLTYFQNEAQLEKSRLLSDRFSAERPKGSFSTLEIQRTEQGDSAMYLCASSFPTGGLEYEQYFGPGTRLTVT.

The J gene is TRBJ2-2, the V gene TRBV6-2 or TRBV6-3; 7 bases line up with TRBD2. This CDR3 comprises 15 residues. V gave up 3 bases and J gave up 3 bases; unmatched junction bases: 4. The germline gives CDR1 MNHEY, CDR2 SVGEGT. The CDR3 protein is CASSYSGGDTGELFF. The CDR3 DNA reads as TGTGCCAGCAGTTATTCTGGGGGGGACACCGGGGAGCTGTTTTTT.

The rearrangement uses TRBV28 and TRBJ1-3; D is unclear. Germline V lookup: CDR1 MDHEN, CDR2 SYDVKM. The CDR3 consists of 15 residues. V lost 5 bases to trimming and J lost 0 bases, with 11 bases between them. This CDR3 is CASSVYGSSGNTIYF. The CDR3 DNA reads TGTGCCAGCAGTGTTTATGGGAGCTCTGGAAACACCATATATTTT.

V usage is TRBV7-9 and J usage is TRBJ2-1; 14 nucleotides line up with TRBD2. Looked up from germline, CDR1 is SEHNR and CDR2 is FQNEAQ (reference sequence). V lost 1 base, J lost 3 bases, and 2 bases stayed unmatched. This CDR3 has 17 residues. CDR3 sequence (DNA): TGTGCCAGCAGCTTAGTCGGGACTAGCGGGGGCTACAATGAGCAGTTCTTC. Amino acids: CASSLVGTSGGYNEQFF.

This clone turned up a few times. J is TRBJ2-7 and V is TRBV27; D uncertain. V was clipped by 0 bases and J by 0 bases, with 12 bases between them. Germline V gives CDR1 MNHEY, CDR2 SMNVEV (reference sequence). CDR3 size: 16 residues. CDR3 protein: CASSLSNSLSSYEQYF. CDR3 bases: TGTGCCAGCAGTTTATCCAATAGTTTAAGCTCCTACGAGCAGTACTTC.

This chain connects TRBV29-1 to TRBJ1-2; 11 bases align to TRBD1. CDR3 size: 12 residues. J gave up 4 bases and V 6 bases, and 1 base lay outside the gene matches. CDR1 SQVTM and CDR2 ANQGSEA come from the germline V gene. The DNA of the CDR3 is TGCAGCGTCGGACAGGGGGCCTATGGCTACACCTTC. Encoded protein: CSVGQGAYGYTF. Full variable domain (rest looked up from reference TRBV29-1 and TRBJ1-2): SAVISQKPSRDICQRGTSLTIQCQVDSQVTMMFWYRQQPGQSLTLIATANQGSEATYESGFVIDKFPISRPNLTFSTLTVSNMSPEDSSIYLCSVGQGAYGYTFGSGTRLTVV.

The CDR3 is CASSLVASDIDTQYF. The CDR3 DNA sequence: TGCGCCAGCAGCTTGGTGGCTAGCGACATAGATACGCAGTATTTT. The chain uses TRBV5-1 and TRBJ2-3; the D gene is possibly TRBD2 (6 bases). V was trimmed by 0 bases and J by 5 bases, leaving 13 bases between them. The germline V gene encodes CDR1 SGHRS and CDR2 YFSETQ. The CDR3 loop spans 15 amino acids. Full variable domain (rest looked up from reference TRBV5-1 and TRBJ2-3): KAGVTQTPRYLIKTRGQQVTLSCSPISGHRSVSWYQQTPGQGLQFLFEYFSETQRNKGNFPGRFSGRQFSNSRSEMNVSTLELGDSALYLCASSLVASDIDTQYFGPGTRLTVL.

This rearrangement joins TRBV29-1 to TRBJ2-1, with 9 bases matching TRBD2. Germline assignment: CDR1 SQVTM and CDR2 ANQGSEA. V gave up 6 bases and J gave up 0 bases; unmatched junction bases: 12. The CDR3 covers 17 residues. CDR3 nucleotides: TGCAGCGTCGGAGGACTAGCGTATTCCAGCTCCTACAATGAGCAGTTCTTC. Its protein is CSVGGLAYSSSYNEQFF.

This clone was counted a single time. This CDR3 is also generated by other DNA sequences in the sample. V and J are TRBV2 and TRBJ2-5; possibly TRBD1 for D (5 bases). The CDR3 is made up of 13 amino acids. Germline V gene data show CDR1 as SNHLY and CDR2 as FYNNEI. V dropped 4 bases and J dropped 2 bases, with 8 bases sitting between them. The CDR3, as DNA: TGTGCCAGCAGTGTTCAGGGACAAGAGACCCAGTACTTC. It translates to CASSVQGQETQYF.

The CDR3 DNA sequence: TGTGCCAGCAGAACGATGGACAGGCGGAACACTGAAGCTTTCTTT. It is translated as CASRTMDRRNTEAFF. This chain joins TRBV27 and TRBJ1-1, with 7 bases aligning to TRBD1. Germline V gene data show CDR1 as MNHEY and CDR2 as SMNVEV (reference sequence). This CDR3 comprises 15 residues. V lost 6 bases to trimming and J lost 1 base; unmatched junction nucleotides: 8.

This chain connects TRBV5-6 to TRBJ2-7; the match to TRBD2 covers 9 bases. This CDR3 has 15 residues. The germline V gene has CDR1 SGHDT and CDR2 YYEEEE. The ends lost 0 bases at V and 6 bases at J; junction bases unmatched: 7. For the CDR3, the DNA is TGTGCCAGCAGCTTGGTCGGCGGGAGGGCGGGCGAGCAGTACTTC. It translates to CASSLVGGRAGEQYF.

This clone has just one count. The chain links TRBV14 to TRBJ2-7; 7 nucleotides line up with TRBD1. The length of the CDR3 is 19 residues. The J segment lost 0 bases and the V segment lost 0 bases, leaving 14 bases of the junction unmatched. Per germline, CDR1 SGHDN and CDR2 FVKESK. The CDR3 protein is CASSQEEKAVGQISYEQYF. The CDR3 bases are TGTGCCAGCAGCCAAGAAGAAAAAGCCGTGGGACAGATCTCCTACGAGCAGTACTTC.

The J gene is TRBJ2-4, the V gene TRBV7-2; 10 bases line up with TRBD1. V was pared by 4 bases and J by 11 bases, with 5 bases of the junction left unmatched. The CDR3 is 13 amino acids. Germline CDR1 SGHTA, CDR2 FQGNSA. CDR3 region: CASSWGQGRVQYF. The CDR3 nucleotides read TGTGCCAGCAGCTGGGGACAGGGGAGAGTTCAGTACTTC.

This clone showed up just once. The chain combines TRBV30 with TRBJ1-4, with 9 positions matching TRBD1. With V trimmed by 1 base and J by 5 bases, 5 bases remained unmatched. In germline, CDR1 is GTSNPN, CDR2 SVGIG (reference sequence). The CDR3 is made up of 15 amino acids. The CDR3 coding sequence is TGTGCCTGGAGTGCCGGGACAGGGAGAAATGAAAAACTGTTTTTT. Its translation: CAWSAGTGRNEKLFF.

The chain joins TRBV30 to TRBJ1-2; 8 bases map to TRBD1. The trim removed 6 bases at V and 7 bases at J, leaving 4 bases unmatched. Germline CDR1 is GTSNPN and CDR2 is SVGIG (reference sequence). CDR3 length: 11 amino acids. CDR3 sequence reads: CACRTGSGYTF. As DNA, the CDR3 is TGTGCCTGCCGGACAGGGAGTGGCTACACCTTC.

This clone was picked up a small number of times. One junction end does not reproduce the germline sequence, and a read error may be involved. The rearrangement uses TRBV7-7 and TRBJ2-1, with a possible D match to TRBD2 (6 bases). This CDR3 contains 15 residues. Germline assignment: CDR1 SSHAT and CDR2 FNYEAQ (reference sequence). The DNA of the CDR3 is TGTGCTAGCAGCTTAGACGGGAGAAGTGACGGTGAGCAGTTCTTC. Encoded protein: CASSLDGRSDGEQFF.

This clone was recorded only once. V gene TRBV7-3 combines with J gene TRBJ1-5, with a weak D call TRBD1 (6 bases). V shed 2 bases and J shed 0 bases, with 11 bases lying between them. Germline-derived CDR1 and CDR2 are SGHTA and FQGTGA. The CDR3 has 16 amino acids. The DNA for the CDR3 is TGTGCCAGCAGCTTACCCGACAGGAATAGCAATCAGCCCCAGCATTTT. As protein: CASSLPDRNSNQPQHF.